A selection of T cell receptor beta chains follows, all from one sample in a study of blood T cell repertoires in COVID-19. The method was immunoSEQ multiplex PCR; TCRdb's version includes in-frame clones alone and lacks a portion of them. This repertoire shows 100,000 or so clones, 70% to 90% found once; its top ten account for around 2%. The sequencing input was peripheral blood. These receptors were obtained from a man over 45 with active COVID-19. Each CDR3 is given with its conserved first and last residue. The D gene is left open where the match is weak. The size entry is marked missing in some rows and otherwise reads once, few, many or a size class.

V	J	D	size	CDR3	DNA
TRBV5-8	TRBJ2-1	.	once	CASSFSVTGEQFF	TGTGCCAGCAGCTTTAGTGTGACGGGTGAGCAGTTCTTC
TRBV6-5	TRBJ1-6	.	few	CATRRGSYNSPLHF	TGTGCCACTCGACGGGGCTCCTATAATTCACCCCTCCACTTT
TRBV7-2	TRBJ2-7	.	.	CASSLDRVGWVEQYF	TGTGCCAGCAGCTTAGACAGGGTCGGGTGGGTTGAGCAGTACTTC
TRBV2	TRBJ1-2	.	.	CARTDGGYGYTF	TGTGCCAGGACGGACGGGGGGTATGGCTACACCTTC
TRBV5-6	TRBJ1-6	.	once	CASSPGTSHSGSPLHF	TGTGCCAGCAGCCCCGGGACATCCCACTCGGGTTCACCCCTCCACTTT
TRBV10-1	TRBJ1-6	TRBD1	.	CASCSRDRVLSGNSPLHF	TGCGCCAGCTGTTCCCGGGACAGGGTGCTGTCCGGTAATTCACCCCTCCACTTT
TRBV19	TRBJ1-1	.	.	CASSYRSLNTEAFF	TGTGCCAGTAGTTACAGGTCCCTGAACACTGAAGCTTTCTTT
TRBV11-2	TRBJ1-1	.	few	CASSPERRVAFF	TGTGCCAGCAGCCCAGAGCGTCGGGTGGCTTTCTTT
TRBV7-9	TRBJ2-1	TRBD1	.	CASSLDRTRYNEQFF	TGTGCCAGCAGCCTGGACAGGACCCGCTACAATGAGCAGTTCTTC
TRBV29-1	TRBJ1-1	.	.	CSVERAVEAFF	TGCAGCGTTGAGAGGGCAGTTGAAGCTTTCTTT
TRBV5-1	TRBJ2-2	.	.	CAWEDMNTGELFF	TGCGCTTGGGAGGATATGAACACCGGGGAGCTGTTTTTT
TRBV2	TRBJ2-3	.	.	CASSRQVGLDTQYF	TGTGCCAGCAGCAGACAGGTCGGCCTGGATACGCAGTATTTT
TRBV30	TRBJ2-7	.	.	CAWSVRQTYEQYF	TGTGCCTGGAGTGTACGACAGACCTACGAGCAGTACTTC
TRBV3-1/TRBV3-2	TRBJ2-1	TRBD2	.	CASSQRAGGANEQFF	TGTGCCAGCAGCCAGAGAGCGGGGGGGGCGAATGAGCAGTTCTTC
TRBV6-2/TRBV6-3	TRBJ2-5	TRBD1	.	CASSYGQGWSDQYF	TGTGCCAGCAGTTACGGACAGGGGTGGTCGGATCAGTACTTC
TRBV7-9	TRBJ1-4	TRBD1	.	CASSAGQGQFREAEKLFF	TGTGCCAGCAGCGCGGGACAGGGACAATTCCGGGAGGCTGAAAAACTGTTTTTT
TRBV5-4	TRBJ2-2	TRBD2	.	CASSFRGGGNTGELFF	TGTGCCAGCAGCTTTCGGGGGGGCGGGAACACCGGGGAGCTGTTTTTT
TRBV12-2	TRBJ2-1	.	.	CASRKLSGGYVNEQFF	TGTGCAAGTCGCAAGCTAAGCGGGGGCTACGTCAATGAGCAGTTCTTC
TRBV19	TRBJ1-1	TRBD1	once	CASSIPTGVDTEAFF	TGTGCCAGTAGTATTCCGACAGGGGTGGACACTGAAGCTTTCTTT
TRBV11-2	TRBJ2-5	TRBD2	.	CASSPSSGGVQETQYF	TGTGCCAGCAGCCCCTCTAGCGGGGGGGTTCAAGAGACCCAGTACTTC
TRBV30	TRBJ2-7	TRBD1	.	CAYSTGVLFEQYF	TGTGCCTACTCGACAGGGGTCTTGTTCGAGCAGTACTTC
TRBV5-4	TRBJ2-7	TRBD2	.	CASSFGPSGGAYEQYF	TGTGCCAGCAGCTTCGGTCCTAGCGGGGGGGCATACGAGCAGTACTTC
TRBV18	TRBJ2-2	TRBD1	.	CASSLSGTGHTGELFF	TGTGCCAGCTCACTATCCGGGACAGGGCACACCGGGGAGCTGTTTTTT
TRBV6-5	TRBJ1-1	.	.	CASSSPGVIGTEAFF	TGTGCCAGCAGTTCACCCGGGGTCATCGGCACTGAAGCTTTCTTT
TRBV28	TRBJ1-2	TRBD1	.	CASRRQGISYGYTF	TGTGCCAGCAGGCGACAGGGCATATCCTATGGCTACACCTTC
TRBV3-1/TRBV3-2	TRBJ2-1	.	.	CASSQLLNEQFF	TGTGCCAGCAGCCAACTACTTAATGAGCAGTTCTTC
TRBV4-1	TRBJ2-7	TRBD2	few	CASSQPGLAGGPRSYEQYF	TGCGCCAGCAGCCAACCCGGACTAGCGGGGGGGCCCCGCTCCTACGAGCAGTACTTC
TRBV9	TRBJ2-5	.	.	CASSVVAGGETQYF	TGTGCCAGCAGCGTAGTGGCAGGGGGGGAGACCCAGTACTTC
TRBV4-1	TRBJ2-5	TRBD1	.	CASSQGASDRVETQYF	TGCGCCAGCAGCCAAGGGGCATCCGACAGGGTAGAGACCCAGTACTTC
TRBV5-1	TRBJ2-4	TRBD2	.	CASSAAPSGTNIQYF	TGCGCCAGCAGCGCAGCTCCTAGCGGGACAAACATTCAGTACTTC
TRBV6-1	TRBJ1-5	.	few	CASSEIITISNQPQHF	TGTGCCAGCAGTGAAATAATAACTATCAGCAATCAGCCCCAGCATTTT
TRBV7-8	TRBJ2-1	TRBD2	.	CASSSTSGGHPYNEQFF	TGTGCCAGCAGTTCGACTAGCGGGGGGCACCCTTACAATGAGCAGTTCTTC
TRBV7-2	TRBJ2-7	TRBD1	.	CASSPGGQGKGEQYF	TGTGCCAGCAGCCCCGGTGGACAGGGGAAAGGGGAGCAGTACTTC
TRBV4-3	TRBJ1-6	.	.	CASSQELSRNSPLHF	TGCGCCAGCAGCCAAGAGTTAAGTAGAAATTCACCCCTCCACTTT
TRBV3-1/TRBV3-2	TRBJ1-2	TRBD1	.	CASCHRGISMGYTF	TGTGCCAGCTGTCACAGGGGGATTTCTATGGGCTACACCTTC
TRBV19	TRBJ1-4	.	once	CASSKGPGELGDEKLFF	TGTGCCAGTAGTAAGGGACCAGGGGAATTAGGTGATGAAAAACTGTTTTTT
TRBV7-2	TRBJ2-1	TRBD2	.	CASSLAPSGSYNEQFF	TGTGCCAGCAGCTTAGCCCCTAGCGGGTCCTACAATGAGCAGTTCTTC
TRBV9	TRBJ2-3	.	.	CASSVRAGTDTQYF	TGTGCCAGCAGCGTACGGGCGGGGACAGATACGCAGTATTTT
TRBV11-2	TRBJ1-3	.	.	CASSLEYRPTINSGNTIYF	TGTGCCAGCAGCTTAGAGTACAGGCCAACAATAAACTCTGGAAACACCATATATTTT
TRBV19	TRBJ2-5	TRBD2	.	CASSSPRTRQETQYF	TGTGCCAGTAGTTCCCCCAGGACTAGGCAAGAGACCCAGTACTTC
TRBV9	TRBJ2-1	.	.	CASSAWGHNNEQFF	TGTGCCAGCAGCGCCTGGGGACACAACAATGAGCAGTTCTTC